Below, 4 T cell receptor beta chains from the same sample are listed, as sequenced in a study of vaccination and CD4 T cells after COVID-19. Time point specified: late sampling 161 to 241 days after vaccination in a few convalescent patients. Treatment specified: roughly 10-day PBMC culture with coronavirus spike peptide pools or control peptides (ViraFEST assay). For these TCRs, the target antigens are not known. The Oncomine TCR Beta short-read assay sequenced DNA from cultured CD4+ T cells. TCRdb independently ran MiXCR on the PCR reads; one entry per CDR3 protein. The sample has about 26,000 distinct CDR3 sequences, roughly 38% seen once; the top ten hold under 3.5%. The starting material was CD4+ T cells from blood, cultured in vitro, obtained about 7 months after SARS-CoV-2 vaccination. The receptor set was obtained from a human donor who had recovered from COVID-19.

This clonotype has only a few counts. CDR3 in amino acids: CASQGGGSPNYEQYF. The CDR3 DNA sequence: TGTGCCAGCCAGGGAGGGGGCAGCCCTAACTACGAGCAGTACTTC. The gene calls are TRBV7-9 and TRBJ2-7, with D perhaps matching TRBD1 or TRBD2 (7 bases each). Germline V CDR1 and CDR2: SEHNR, FQNEAQ (reference sequence). This CDR3 contains 15 residues. V lost 8 bases and J 3 bases, leaving 20 bases between the germline ends.

The genes are TRBV24-1 and TRBJ2-3, with a tentative D call TRBD2 (6 bases). The CDR3 totals 14 residues. Germline-derived CDR1 and CDR2 are KGHDR and SFDVKD. V was cut by 2 bases and J by 6 bases, with 11 bases left in between. The CDR3 DNA follows: TGTGCCACCAGTGATTCGGCGGGGAGGGATACGCAGTATTTT. Translation: CATSDSAGRDTQYF.

The gene calls are TRBV28 and TRBJ2-7; the D is unclear. Germline CDR1 is MDHEN and CDR2 is SYDVKM. CDR3 length equals 11 residues. V lost 6 bases and J lost 3, with 6 bases in between. The CDR3 nucleotides read TGTGCCAGCAGCTGGAGCTACGAGCAGTACTTC. Translating it yields CASSWSYEQYF.

The chain has TRBV20-1 and TRBJ1-1, with D possibly TRBD1 on 5 matching bases. Looked up from germline, CDR1 is DFQATT and CDR2 is SNEGSKA (reference sequence). CDR3 length: 15 residues. Trimming took off 3 bases at V and 1 base at J, with 15 bases between the two ends. CDR3 amino acids: CSARGPPIENTEAFF. The DNA for the CDR3 is TGCAGTGCTAGGGGACCACCTATCGAGAACACTGAAGCTTTCTTT.